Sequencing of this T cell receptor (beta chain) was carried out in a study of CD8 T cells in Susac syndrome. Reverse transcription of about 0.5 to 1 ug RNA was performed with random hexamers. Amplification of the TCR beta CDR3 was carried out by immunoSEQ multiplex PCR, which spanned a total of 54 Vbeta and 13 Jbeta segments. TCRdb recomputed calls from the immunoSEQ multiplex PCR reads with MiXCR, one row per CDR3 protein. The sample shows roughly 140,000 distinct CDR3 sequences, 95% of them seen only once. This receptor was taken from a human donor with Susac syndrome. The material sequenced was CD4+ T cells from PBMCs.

DNA of the CDR3: TGTGCCAGCAGCGTACTCGTTTCGGGGGCCGGAGGGTCCACAGATACGCAGTATTTT. The encoded protein is CASSVLVSGAGGSTDTQYF. This chain connects TRBV14 to TRBJ2-3; D is tentatively TRBD1 or TRBD2 (6 bases each). Trimming left V 5 bases short and J 2 bases short, with 26 bases between. The CDR3 is 19 amino acids. Germline CDR1 and CDR2: SGHDN and FVKESK. Complete variable domain (other parts from reference TRBV14 and TRBJ2-3): EAGVTQFPSHSVIEKGQTVTLRCDPISGHDNLYWYRRVMGKEIKFLLHFVKESKQDESGMPNNRFLAERTGGTYSTLKVQPAELEDSGVYFCASSVLVSGAGGSTDTQYFGPGTRLTVL.